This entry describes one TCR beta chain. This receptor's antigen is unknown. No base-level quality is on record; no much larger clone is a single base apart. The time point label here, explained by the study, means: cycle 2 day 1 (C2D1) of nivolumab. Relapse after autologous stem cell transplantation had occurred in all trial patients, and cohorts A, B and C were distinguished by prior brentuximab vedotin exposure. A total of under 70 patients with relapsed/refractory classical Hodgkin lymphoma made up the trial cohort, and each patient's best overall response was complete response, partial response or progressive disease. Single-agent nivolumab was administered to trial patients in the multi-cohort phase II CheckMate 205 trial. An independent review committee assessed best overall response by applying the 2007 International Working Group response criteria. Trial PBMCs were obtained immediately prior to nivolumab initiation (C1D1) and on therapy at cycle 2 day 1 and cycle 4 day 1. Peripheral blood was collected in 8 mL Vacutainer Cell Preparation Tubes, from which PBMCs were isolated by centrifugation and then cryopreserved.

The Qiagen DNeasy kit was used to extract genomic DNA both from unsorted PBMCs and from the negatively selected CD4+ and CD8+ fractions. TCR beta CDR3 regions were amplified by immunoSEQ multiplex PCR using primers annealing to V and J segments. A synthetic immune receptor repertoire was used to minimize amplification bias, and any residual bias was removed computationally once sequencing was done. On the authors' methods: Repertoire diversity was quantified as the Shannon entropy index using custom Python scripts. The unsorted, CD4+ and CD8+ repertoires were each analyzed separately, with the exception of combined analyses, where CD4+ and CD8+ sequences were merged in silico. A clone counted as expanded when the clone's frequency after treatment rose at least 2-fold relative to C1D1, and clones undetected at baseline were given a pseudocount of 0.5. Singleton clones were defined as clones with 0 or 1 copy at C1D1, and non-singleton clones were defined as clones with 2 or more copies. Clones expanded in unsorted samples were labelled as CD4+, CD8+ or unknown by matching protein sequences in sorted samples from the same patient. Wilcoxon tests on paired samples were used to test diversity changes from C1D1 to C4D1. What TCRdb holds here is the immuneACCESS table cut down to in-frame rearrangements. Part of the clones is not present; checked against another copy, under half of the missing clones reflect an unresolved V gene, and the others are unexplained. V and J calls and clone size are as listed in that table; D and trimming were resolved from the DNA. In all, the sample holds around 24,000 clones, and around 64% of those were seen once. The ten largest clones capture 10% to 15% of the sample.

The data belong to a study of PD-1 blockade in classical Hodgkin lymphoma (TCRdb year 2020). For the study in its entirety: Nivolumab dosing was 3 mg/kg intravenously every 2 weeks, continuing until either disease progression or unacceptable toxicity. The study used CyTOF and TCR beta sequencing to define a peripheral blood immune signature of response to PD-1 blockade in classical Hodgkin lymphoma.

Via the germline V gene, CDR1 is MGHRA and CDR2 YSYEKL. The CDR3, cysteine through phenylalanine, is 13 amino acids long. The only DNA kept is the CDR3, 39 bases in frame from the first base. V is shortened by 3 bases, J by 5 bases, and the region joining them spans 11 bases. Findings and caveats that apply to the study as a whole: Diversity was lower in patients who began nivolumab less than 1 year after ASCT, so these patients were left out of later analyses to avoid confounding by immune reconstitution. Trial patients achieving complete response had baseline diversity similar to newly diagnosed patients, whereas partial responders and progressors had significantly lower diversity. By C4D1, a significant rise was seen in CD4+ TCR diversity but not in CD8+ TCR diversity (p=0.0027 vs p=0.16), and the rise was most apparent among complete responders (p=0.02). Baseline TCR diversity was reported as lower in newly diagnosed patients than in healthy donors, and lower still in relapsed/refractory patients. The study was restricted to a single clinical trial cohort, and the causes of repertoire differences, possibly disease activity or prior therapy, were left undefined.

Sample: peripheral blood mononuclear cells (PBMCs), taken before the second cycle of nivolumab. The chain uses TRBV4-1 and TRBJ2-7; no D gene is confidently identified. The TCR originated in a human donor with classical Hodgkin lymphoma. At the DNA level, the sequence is TGCGCCAGCAGCCAGTGGGGTAGAAACGAGCAGTACTTC. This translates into CASSQWGRNEQYF.